The sequence of this TCR beta chain was determined in a study of T cell clones after liver transplantation. This clone was counted between two and nine times. The method was immunoSEQ multiplex PCR; TCRdb's version includes in-frame clones alone and lacks a portion of them. This table holds tens of thousands of clones, 70% to 75% found once. CDR3 length equals 13 residues. Trimming took 3 bases from V and 5 from J, leaving 11 bases between them. The germline CDR1 and CDR2 sequences are MNHNS and SASEGT. The sample here was CD4+ T cells from blood, taken before liver transplant. The sequence derives from a human donor who received a liver transplant. The rearrangement uses TRBV6-1 and TRBJ2-7; D is perhaps TRBD2 (5 bases). The DNA of the CDR3 is TGTGCCAGCAGTGACCGGTCTAGCCACGAGCAGTACTTC. The encoded protein is CASSDRSSHEQYF.